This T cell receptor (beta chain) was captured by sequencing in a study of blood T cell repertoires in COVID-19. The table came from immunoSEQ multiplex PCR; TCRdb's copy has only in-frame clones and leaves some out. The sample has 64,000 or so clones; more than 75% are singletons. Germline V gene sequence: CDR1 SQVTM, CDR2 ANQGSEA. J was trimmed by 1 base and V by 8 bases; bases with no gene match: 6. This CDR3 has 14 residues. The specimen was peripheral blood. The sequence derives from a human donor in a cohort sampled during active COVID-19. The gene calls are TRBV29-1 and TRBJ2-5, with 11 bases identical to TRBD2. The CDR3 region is CSTWTSGSQETQYF. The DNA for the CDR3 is TGCAGCACTTGGACTAGCGGGTCCCAAGAGACCCAGTACTTC. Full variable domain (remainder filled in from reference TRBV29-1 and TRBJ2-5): SAVISQKPSRDICQRGTSLTIQCQVDSQVTMMFWYRQQPGQSLTLIATANQGSEATYESGFVIDKFPISRPNLTFSTLTVSNMSPEDSSIYLCSTWTSGSQETQYFGPGTRLLVL.